These 19 T cell receptor beta chains originate from one sample sequenced in a study of blood T cell repertoires in COVID-19. TCRdb's table, derived via immunoSEQ multiplex PCR, lists solely in-frame clones and lacks some. The sample lists 25,000 to 35,000 clones; approximately 90% were seen once. The sample consisted of peripheral blood. The receptor set was obtained from an older man with acute or convalescent COVID-19.

The J gene is TRBJ2-1, the V gene TRBV5-1, with TRBD2 matching 8 bases. This CDR3 has 14 residues. Per the germline V gene, CDR1 is SGHRS and CDR2 is YFSETQ. Trimming took 7 bases from V and 5 from J; bases not matched to a gene: 8. CDR3 nucleotides: TGCGCCAGCTCACGTGGCGGGGGGAACAATGAGCAGTTCTTC. Translated: CASSRGGGNNEQFF.

The chain combines TRBV27 with TRBJ2-7, with TRBD1 identical over 8 bases. CDR1 is MNHEY, CDR2 SMNVEV, per germline (reference sequence). J lost 4 bases, V lost 2 bases, and 7 bases had no gene match. This CDR3 has 15 residues. CDR3 loop: CASSLGTGMGYEQYF. DNA for the CDR3: TGTGCCAGCAGTTTAGGGACAGGCATGGGTTACGAGCAGTACTTC.

V is TRBV30 and J is TRBJ1-4; 10 nucleotides align to TRBD1. The CDR3 extends over 12 amino acids. Germline V CDR1 and CDR2: GTSNPN, SVGIG (reference sequence). V trimming: 7 bases; J trimming: 6 bases; junction bases outside the gene matches: 2. The DNA of the CDR3 is TGTGCCTCGGGACAGGGGCATGAAAAACTGTTTTTT. Its translation is CASGQGHEKLFF. The full variable domain, in which reference TRBV30 and TRBJ1-4 provide the parts outside the CDR3, is SQTIHQWPATLVQPVGSPLSLECTVEGTSNPNLYWYRQAAGRGLQLLFYSVGIGQISSEVPQNLSASRPQDRQFILSSKKLLLSDSGFYLCASGQGHEKLFFGSGTQLSVL.

The rearrangement links TRBV5-6 to TRBJ2-5, with D unclear. Germline loops: CDR1 SGHDT, CDR2 YYEEEE. Trimming took 3 bases from V and 2 from J, leaving 8 bases between them. This CDR3 region has 13 residues. CDR3 region: CASSWATQETQYF. Written as DNA, the CDR3 is TGTGCCAGCAGCTGGGCCACTCAAGAGACCCAGTACTTC.

This sequence joins TRBV19 and TRBJ2-2; 10 bases map to TRBD1. CDR1 and CDR2 from the germline V gene are LNHDA and SQIVND (reference sequence). With 5 bases clipped from V and 4 bases from J, the junction kept 4 bases outside the gene matches. This CDR3 has 15 residues. The CDR3 is CASSPRTGGTGELFF. CDR3 nucleotide sequence: TGTGCCAGTAGTCCGAGGACAGGGGGCACCGGGGAGCTGTTTTTT.

In this sample, this clone turned up a few times. V is TRBV11-2 and J is TRBJ1-1, with TRBD1 matching over 11 bases. The germline V gene has CDR1 SGHAT and CDR2 FQNNGV. V gave up 2 bases and J gave up 8 bases; unmatched junction bases: 4. The CDR3 length is 14 residues. CDR3 region: CASSLTGQGVEAFF. For the CDR3, the DNA is TGTGCCAGCAGCTTAACGGGACAGGGGGTGGAAGCTTTCTTT.

The chain has TRBV6-2 or TRBV6-3 and TRBJ1-5; no firm D call. Germline-derived CDR1 and CDR2 are MNHEY and SVGEGT. Deletions cut 5 bases from V and 11 bases from J, with 19 bases between. CDR3 length: 14 residues. The CDR3 protein is CASSVQETWRTQHF. The CDR3 DNA reads TGTGCCAGCAGTGTTCAGGAAACTTGGAGGACCCAGCATTTT.

The V gene is TRBV19, the J gene TRBJ1-1; 10 bases are shared with TRBD1. Germline V gene sequence: CDR1 LNHDA, CDR2 SQIVND (reference sequence). J lost 5 bases, V lost 6 bases, and 9 bases had no gene match. The CDR3 sequence is 15 residues long. DNA for the CDR3: TGTGCCAGTAGCCCGACAGGGGGCCGTGGTACTGAAGCTTTCTTT. The encoded protein is CASSPTGGRGTEAFF.

The gene calls are TRBV5-1 and TRBJ2-6, with TRBD1 identical over 9 bases. Trimming at V came to 4 bases and at J to 4 bases, leaving 3 bases not matched to a gene. Germline V gene sequence: CDR1 SGHRS, CDR2 YFSETQ. The CDR3 spans 15 residues. CDR3 in amino acids: CASSPQGAGANVLTF. CDR3 nucleotides: TGCGCCAGCAGCCCACAGGGGGCAGGGGCCAACGTCCTGACTTTC.

This sequence joins TRBV9 and TRBJ2-5; D gene unclear. CDR1 is SGDLS and CDR2 is YYNGEE in the germline V gene. The V and J ends lost 2 bases and 4 bases respectively, with 9 bases between them. This CDR3 spans 13 amino acids. In DNA, the CDR3 is TGTGCCAGCAGCGTTCGTTCACTAGAGACCCAGTACTTC. Translation: CASSVRSLETQYF.

CDR3 in amino acids: CASSLGGGGTEAFF. Written as DNA, the CDR3 is TGCGCCAGCAGCTTGGGAGGCGGGGGGACTGAAGCTTTCTTT. V and J are TRBV5-1 and TRBJ1-1; maybe TRBD1 (5 bases). The CDR3 loop spans 14 amino acids. The germline CDR1 and CDR2 sequences are SGHRS and YFSETQ. V dropped 0 bases and J dropped 5 bases, with 11 bases sitting between them.

The chain combines TRBV6-1 with TRBJ1-6; D possibly corresponds to TRBD1 (5 bases). The CDR3 sequence is 15 residues long. V gave up 0 bases and J gave up 9 bases, with 12 bases separating them. Looked up from germline, CDR1 is MNHNS and CDR2 is SASEGT. The CDR3 protein is CASSEARQGSSPLHF. The CDR3 DNA reads as TGTGCCAGCAGTGAAGCGAGGCAGGGAAGTTCACCCCTCCACTTT.

The chain's CDR3 is CASSLGTGQETQYF. CDR3 coding DNA: TGTGCCAGCAGCTTAGGGACAGGCCAAGAGACCCAGTACTTC. This chain connects TRBV7-9 to TRBJ2-5; 7 bases fit TRBD1. This CDR3 is built from 14 residues. Germline trimming cut 1 base from V and 1 base from J; bases unmatched to any gene: 0. The V gene's germline CDR1 is SEHNR and CDR2 FQNEAQ (reference sequence).

This chain uses TRBV27 with TRBJ2-5; 10 nucleotides match TRBD2. Per the germline V gene, CDR1 is MNHEY and CDR2 is SMNVEV (reference sequence). Trimming cost V 3 bases and J 5 bases; bases outside gene matches: 12. This CDR3 region has 17 residues. CDR3 residues: CASSFEFSGGAGETQYF. CDR3 DNA sequence: TGTGCCAGCAGTTTCGAGTTCAGCGGGGGGGCAGGGGAGACCCAGTACTTC.

The chain couples TRBV5-1 to TRBJ1-4; the D is unclear. Germline values: CDR1 SGHRS, CDR2 YFSETQ. The V end lost 1 base, the J end lost 0 bases, and 7 bases lay between the germline ends. The CDR3 totals 15 residues. The CDR3 region has the DNA TGCGCCAGCAGCTTGAACACCCCAACTAATGAAAAACTGTTTTTT. Translating gives CASSLNTPTNEKLFF.

V is TRBV6-1 and J is TRBJ1-2; 7 bases are shared with TRBD1. The ends lost 6 bases at V and 2 bases at J; junction bases unmatched: 3. The CDR3 consists of 13 residues. Germline CDR1 reads MNHNS; CDR2 reads SASEGT. The CDR3 spells CASSPGQNYGYTF. In DNA, the CDR3 is TGTGCCAGCAGCCCGGGACAGAACTATGGCTACACCTTC.

The chain combines TRBV11-3 with TRBJ2-3, with 10 bases matching TRBD1. The CDR3 has 16 amino acids. Germline-derived CDR1 and CDR2 are SGHNT and YENEEA. Trimming at V came to 5 bases and at J to 1 base, leaving 6 bases not matched to a gene. CDR3 sequence reads: CASSRRGTGGTDTQYF. DNA for the CDR3: TGTGCCAGCAGCCGAAGAGGGACAGGGGGCACAGATACGCAGTATTTT.

The chain uses TRBV20-1 and TRBJ1-1, with D possibly TRBD1 on 5 matching bases. V was cut by 3 bases and J by 3 bases, with 11 bases left in between. The CDR3 contains 13 residues. CDR1 and CDR2 from the germline V gene are DFQATT and SNEGSKA (reference sequence). DNA for the CDR3: TGCAGTGCTAGTTTTAGGGGCGACACTGAAGCTTTCTTT. Translated: CSASFRGDTEAFF.

CDR3 protein: CASSPDRTSYEQYF. CDR3 DNA: TGTGCCAGCAGCCCCGACAGGACCTCCTACGAGCAGTACTTC. This chain joins TRBV27 and TRBJ2-7; tentatively, D is TRBD1 (6 bases). Trimming stripped 6 bases from V and 0 bases from J, with 12 bases between. The CDR3 spans 14 residues. The germline V gene has CDR1 MNHEY and CDR2 SMNVEV (reference sequence).